Below, 26 T cell receptor beta chains from the same sample are listed, as sequenced in a study of CD8+ T cells in alopecia areata. cDNA serving as the sequencing template came from extracted, reverse transcribed RNA. The assay was immunoSEQ multiplex PCR, and TCRdb's table has in-frame clones only and misses some. The table shows about 160,000 clones, with 85% to 90% occurring only once. The sequencing here drew on CD8+ T cells sorted from blood, taken at week 0. These receptors came from a human donor with alopecia areata.

This chain connects TRBV5-1 to TRBJ2-3; D possibly matches TRBD1 or TRBD2 (6 bases each). V was cut by 0 bases and J by 5 bases, with 16 bases left in between. The CDR3 is made up of 16 amino acids. From germline, CDR1 is SGHRS and CDR2 YFSETQ. The CDR3 DNA reads TGCGCCAGCAGCTTGGAAGGGGGGCCGGTAGTAGATACGCAGTATTTT. It encodes CASSLEGGPVVDTQYF. Looking up the rest from reference TRBV5-1 and TRBJ2-3 gives the full variable domain: KAGVTQTPRYLIKTRGQQVTLSCSPISGHRSVSWYQQTPGQGLQFLFEYFSETQRNKGNFPGRFSGRQFSNSRSEMNVSTLELGDSALYLCASSLEGGPVVDTQYFGPGTRLTVL.

The chain links TRBV7-9 to TRBJ2-7; D may match TRBD1 or TRBD2 (5 bases each). Germline CDR1 reads SEHNR; CDR2 reads FQNEAQ (reference sequence). Trimming shortened V by 1 base and J by 0 bases, and 10 bases separated the two germline ends. This CDR3 has 15 amino acids. CDR3 DNA sequence: TGTGCCAGCAGCTTAGGGTACGGGACCTCCTACGAGCAGTACTTC. The encoded protein is CASSLGYGTSYEQYF.

The chain carries TRBV5-5 and TRBJ2-7, with D unclear. Germline V gene lookup returns CDR1 SGHKS and CDR2 YYEKEE (reference sequence). Trimming pared 0 bases from V and 0 bases from J, leaving 10 bases between. The length of the CDR3 is 15 residues. CDR3 sequence reads: CASSLGPQRSYEQYF. The CDR3 nucleotides are TGTGCCAGCAGCTTGGGCCCACAGCGCTCCTACGAGCAGTACTTC.

The genes are TRBV5-1 and TRBJ2-1, with 14 bases identical to TRBD2. The CDR3 totals 17 residues. CDR1 and CDR2 from the germline V gene are SGHRS and YFSETQ. V was clipped by 2 bases and J by 9 bases; unmatched bases: 10. This CDR3 reads CASSFYRLAGGRSEQFF. CDR3 in DNA: TGCGCCAGCAGCTTTTATAGACTAGCGGGGGGGCGCAGTGAGCAGTTCTTC.

This chain joins TRBV6-5 and TRBJ1-1; D gene unclear. V was trimmed by 0 bases and J by 4 bases, leaving 12 bases between them. Germline CDR1 and CDR2: MNHEY and SVGAGI. CDR3 length equals 15 residues. For the CDR3, the DNA is TGTGCCAGCAGTTACTCTCCATGGTATAGCACTGAAGCTTTCTTT. Translated: CASSYSPWYSTEAFF.

This rearrangement joins TRBV7-9 to TRBJ2-5; D gene uncertain. The CDR3 is made up of 15 amino acids. The germline V gene has CDR1 SEHNR and CDR2 FQNEAQ (reference sequence). The germline V and J ends were trimmed by 5 bases and 0 bases, with 13 bases remaining between them. CDR3: CASSRVGRHQETQYF. The CDR3 coding sequence is TGTGCCAGCAGCCGTGTCGGACGGCACCAAGAGACCCAGTACTTC.

The chain carries TRBV4-1 and TRBJ1-1; D possibly corresponds to TRBD1 (6 bases). CDR1 is MGHRA and CDR2 is YSYEKL in the germline V gene. CDR3 length: 14 amino acids. Trimming removed 0 bases at V and 7 bases at J, with 12 bases between. CDR3 loop: CASSQDGGPGEAFF. The CDR3 DNA sequence: TGCGCCAGCAGCCAAGATGGGGGGCCCGGTGAAGCTTTCTTT.

This clone came up once. V and J are TRBV27 and TRBJ2-1; no firm D call. The ends were cut back, 0 bases at V and 9 bases at J, with 6 bases in the middle. The CDR3 contains 12 residues. Germline V gene data show CDR1 as MNHEY and CDR2 as SMNVEV (reference sequence). The CDR3 DNA reads as TGTGCCAGCAGTTTATCCCCGACTGAGCAGTTCTTC. Translation: CASSLSPTEQFF.

This chain links TRBV15 with TRBJ2-7; possibly TRBD1 for D (6 bases). The V end lost 1 base, the J end lost 5 bases, and 12 bases lay between the germline ends. In germline, CDR1 is LNHNV, CDR2 YYDKDF (reference sequence). The CDR3 spans 14 residues. The CDR3 is CATSRASTGNEQYF. The CDR3 DNA follows: TGTGCCACCAGCAGAGCTTCAACAGGGAACGAGCAGTACTTC.

The rearrangement uses TRBV5-1 and TRBJ1-2; D is unclear. Germline V gene lookup returns CDR1 SGHRS and CDR2 YFSETQ. The CDR3 has 14 amino acids. V was shortened by 0 bases and J by 1 base, with 7 bases between the two germline ends. Here the CDR3 reads CASSLAGFNYGYTF. CDR3 coding DNA: TGCGCCAGCAGCTTGGCAGGATTTAACTATGGCTACACCTTC.

The genes are TRBV30 and TRBJ2-3; TRBD1 matches 10 bases. Trimming cost V 0 bases and J 5 bases; bases outside gene matches: 5. Germline CDR1 and CDR2: GTSNPN and SVGIG (reference sequence). The CDR3 consists of 15 residues. CDR3: CAWSVGQGDEDTQYF. In DNA form, the CDR3 reads TGTGCCTGGAGTGTTGGACAGGGGGATGAAGATACGCAGTATTTT.

About this clone: At one end the junction does not follow the germline gene, possibly because of a read error. V and J are TRBV7-7 and TRBJ2-5; the D is unclear. Germline V gene data show CDR1 as SSHAT and CDR2 as FNYEAQ (reference sequence). The CDR3 has 14 residues. This CDR3 is CASSLFLGVETQYF. The CDR3 DNA is TGTGCTAGCAGCTTATTCCTTGGAGTAGAGACCCAGTACTTC.

This rearrangement joins TRBV4-1 to TRBJ1-1; 7 bases are shared with TRBD1. J was trimmed by 11 bases and V by 5 bases; bases with no gene match: 11. CDR1 and CDR2 from the germline V gene are MGHRA and YSYEKL. There are 13 residues in the CDR3. In nucleotides, the CDR3 is TGCGCCAGCAGCAATTGGGACAGCCGAGAGGCTTTCTTT. This translates into CASSNWDSREAFF.

Turning to this clone: The junction differs from germline at one of its ends, possibly a read error. Here the CDR3 reads CASSFGHQLLIDF. CDR3 bases: TGTGCCAGCAGCTTCGGCCATCAACTCTTAATAGACTTC. The chain recombines TRBV7-9 with TRBJ2-7; D is uncertain. In germline, CDR1 is SEHNR, CDR2 FQNEAQ (reference sequence). The CDR3 extends over 13 amino acids. The full variable domain, with the rest looked up from reference TRBV7-9 and TRBJ2-7, is DTGVSQNPRHKITKRGQNVTFRCDPISEHNRLYWYRQTLGQGPEFLTYFQNEAQLEKSRLLSDRFSAERPKGSFSTLEIQRTEQGDSAMYLCASSFGHQLLIDFGPGTRLTVT.

The CDR3 is CASSQFVAGGYEQYF. DNA for the CDR3: TGTGCCAGCAGCCAATTCGTCGCGGGGGGGTACGAGCAGTACTTC. This chain joins TRBV4-2 and TRBJ2-7; 9 bases are a match to TRBD2. Unmatched junction bases numbered 6, after V lost 2 bases and J lost 4 bases. This CDR3 has 15 amino acids. CDR1 and CDR2 from the germline V gene are LGHNA and YNFKEQ.

V and J are TRBV6-6 and TRBJ2-7; unclear D gene. The CDR3 consists of 11 residues. CDR1 is MNHNY and CDR2 is SVGAGI in the germline V gene (reference sequence). V was shortened by 1 base and J by 6 bases, with 4 bases between the two germline ends. CDR3 sequence: CASSYLGEQYF. The CDR3, as DNA: TGTGCCAGCAGTTACTTGGGCGAGCAGTACTTC.

The genes are TRBV7-9 and TRBJ2-1, with D uncertain. The CDR3 has 12 residues. V lost 7 bases to trimming and J lost 8 bases, with 12 bases between them. Germline V gene lookup returns CDR1 SEHNR and CDR2 FQNEAQ (reference sequence). The CDR3 DNA reads as TGTGCCAGCACCGACGCATCCCATGAGCAGTTCTTC. This encodes CASTDASHEQFF.

The chain employs TRBV29-1 and TRBJ2-1; TRBD2 is a possible D gene (5 bases). Trimming pared 3 bases from V and 6 bases from J, leaving 9 bases between. Germline V gives CDR1 SQVTM, CDR2 ANQGSEA. The CDR3 spans 12 residues. The CDR3 DNA reads TGCAGCGTTGATAAGGCGGGCAATGAGCAGTTCTTC. It yields the protein CSVDKAGNEQFF.

The CDR3 region has the DNA TGTGCCAGCAGCTTGACCGGGGGAAACACTGAAGCTTTCTTT. The encoded protein is CASSLTGGNTEAFF. The chain has TRBV7-3 and TRBJ1-1; the D gene is possibly TRBD1 (5 bases). Germline values: CDR1 SGHTA, CDR2 FQGTGA. CDR3 length equals 14 residues. The V end lost 3 bases, the J end lost 2 bases, and 10 bases lay between the germline ends.

The genes are TRBV27 and TRBJ1-6; D might be TRBD1 (5 bases). The CDR3 length is 16 residues. The germline V gene encodes CDR1 MNHEY and CDR2 SMNVEV (reference sequence). Trimming pared 0 bases from V and 3 bases from J, leaving 9 bases between. The CDR3 protein is CASSLSGASYNSPLHF. CDR3 in DNA: TGTGCCAGCAGTTTATCTGGGGCCAGCTATAATTCACCCCTCCACTTT.

CDR3 DNA sequence: TGTGCCAGTAGTTTGGACCGGGACTACCAAGTGGATGAGCAGTTCTTC. Its protein is CASSLDRDYQVDEQFF. The chain combines TRBV19 with TRBJ2-1; 7 nucleotides align to TRBD2. The length of the CDR3 is 16 residues. Losses at the gene ends were 5 bases for V and 8 bases for J; bases not matched to a gene: 15. Per the germline V gene, CDR1 is LNHDA and CDR2 is SQIVND (reference sequence).

In DNA form, the CDR3 reads TGCGCCAGCAGCCCAAGGGACAGTTCCATGAACACTGAAGCTTTCTTT. Amino acids: CASSPRDSSMNTEAFF. V gene TRBV5-1 combines with J gene TRBJ1-1; 7 bases align to TRBD1. Unmatched junction bases numbered 9, after V lost 4 bases and J lost 0 bases. Germline V gene lookup returns CDR1 SGHRS and CDR2 YFSETQ. The CDR3 loop spans 16 amino acids.

This sequence joins TRBV29-1 and TRBJ2-2; D possibly corresponds to TRBD2 (5 bases). V was trimmed by 7 bases and J by 5 bases, leaving 17 bases between them. Germline loops: CDR1 SQVTM, CDR2 ANQGSEA. The CDR3 has 14 residues. CDR3 coding DNA: TGCAGCGCAGAACTAGTCGAAGCGACCGGGGAGCTGTTTTTT. This gives the protein CSAELVEATGELFF.

V is TRBV6-1 and J is TRBJ1-6; tentatively, D is TRBD1 (5 bases). There are 15 residues in the CDR3. Trimming left V 8 bases short and J 7 bases short, with 18 bases between. Germline V gene data show CDR1 as MNHNS and CDR2 as SASEGT. The CDR3 sequence: CASVTVLGDNSPLHF. In nucleotides, the CDR3 is TGTGCCAGCGTGACCGTCTTGGGGGACAATTCACCCCTCCACTTT.

V and J are TRBV7-9 and TRBJ1-3, with D maybe TRBD1 (6 bases). Trimming stripped 4 bases from V and 3 bases from J, with 16 bases between. In germline, CDR1 is SEHNR, CDR2 FQNEAQ (reference sequence). The CDR3 spans 16 residues. The CDR3 nucleotides are TGTGCCAGCAGCTACCCCCCGGGACAAGATGGAAACACCATATATTTT. It encodes CASSYPPGQDGNTIYF.

This chain connects TRBV4-1 to TRBJ2-7; D not certain. Trimming pared 0 bases from V and 2 bases from J, leaving 11 bases between. The length of the CDR3 is 15 residues. Germline CDR1 reads MGHRA; CDR2 reads YSYEKL. The CDR3 sequence: CASSQDAALAYEQYF. CDR3 bases: TGCGCCAGCAGCCAAGACGCGGCCTTGGCCTACGAGCAGTACTTC.